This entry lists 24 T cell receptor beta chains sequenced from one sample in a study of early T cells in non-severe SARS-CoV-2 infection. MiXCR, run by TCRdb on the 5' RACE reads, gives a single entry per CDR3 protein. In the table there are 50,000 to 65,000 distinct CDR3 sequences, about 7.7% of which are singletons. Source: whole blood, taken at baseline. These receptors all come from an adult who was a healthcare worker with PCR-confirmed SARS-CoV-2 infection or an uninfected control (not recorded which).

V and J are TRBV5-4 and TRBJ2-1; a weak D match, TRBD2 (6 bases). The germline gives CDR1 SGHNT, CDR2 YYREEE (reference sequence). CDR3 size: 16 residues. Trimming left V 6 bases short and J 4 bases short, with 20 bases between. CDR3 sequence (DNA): TGTGCCAGCACTGGCAGTAGGGACTCCTTATACAATGAGCAGTTCTTC. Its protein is CASTGSRDSLYNEQFF.

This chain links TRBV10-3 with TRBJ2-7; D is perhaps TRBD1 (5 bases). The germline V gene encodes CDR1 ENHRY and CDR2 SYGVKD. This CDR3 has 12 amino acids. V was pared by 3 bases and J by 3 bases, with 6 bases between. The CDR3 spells CAISDRVYEQYF. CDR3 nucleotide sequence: TGTGCCATCAGTGACAGGGTCTACGAGCAGTACTTC.

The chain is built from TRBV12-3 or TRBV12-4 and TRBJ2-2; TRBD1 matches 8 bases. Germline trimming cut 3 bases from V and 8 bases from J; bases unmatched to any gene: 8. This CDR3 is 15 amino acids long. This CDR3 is CASSLGQGALGELFF. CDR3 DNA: TGTGCCAGCAGTTTGGGGCAGGGGGCGCTTGGGGAGCTGTTTTTT.

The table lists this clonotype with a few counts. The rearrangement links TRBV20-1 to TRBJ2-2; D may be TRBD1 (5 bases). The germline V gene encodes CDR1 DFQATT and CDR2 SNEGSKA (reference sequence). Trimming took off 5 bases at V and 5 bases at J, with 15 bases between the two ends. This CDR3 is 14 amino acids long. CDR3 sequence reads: CSAVRVVGTGELFF. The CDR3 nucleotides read TGCAGTGCTGTCAGGGTTGTGGGGACCGGGGAGCTGTTTTTT.

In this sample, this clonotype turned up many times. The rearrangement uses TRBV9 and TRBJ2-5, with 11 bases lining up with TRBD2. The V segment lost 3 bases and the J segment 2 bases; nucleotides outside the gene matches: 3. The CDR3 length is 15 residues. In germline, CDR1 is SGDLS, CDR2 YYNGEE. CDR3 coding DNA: TGTGCCAGCAGCGCGACTAGCGGGGAGCAAGAGACCCAGTACTTC. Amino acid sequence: CASSATSGEQETQYF.

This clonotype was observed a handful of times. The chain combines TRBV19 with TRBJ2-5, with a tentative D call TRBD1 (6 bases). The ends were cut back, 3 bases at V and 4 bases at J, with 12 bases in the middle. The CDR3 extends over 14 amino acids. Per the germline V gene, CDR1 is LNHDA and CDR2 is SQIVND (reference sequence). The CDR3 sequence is CASSMGASSETQYF. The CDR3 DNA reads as TGTGCCAGTAGTATGGGGGCTAGTTCAGAGACCCAGTACTTC.

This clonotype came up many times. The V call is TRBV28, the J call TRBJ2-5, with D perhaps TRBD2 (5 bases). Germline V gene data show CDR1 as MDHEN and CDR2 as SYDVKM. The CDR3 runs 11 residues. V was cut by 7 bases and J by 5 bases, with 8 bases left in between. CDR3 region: CASTTGETQYF. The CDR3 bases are TGTGCCAGCACCACGGGGGAGACCCAGTACTTC.

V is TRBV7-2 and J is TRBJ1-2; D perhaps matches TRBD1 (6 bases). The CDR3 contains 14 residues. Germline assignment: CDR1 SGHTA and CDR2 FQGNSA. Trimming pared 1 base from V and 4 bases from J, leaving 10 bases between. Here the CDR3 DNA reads TGTGCCAGCAGCTTAGTAGGGACAACCTATGGCTACACCTTC. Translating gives CASSLVGTTYGYTF. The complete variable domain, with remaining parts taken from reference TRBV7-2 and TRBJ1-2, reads GAGVSQSPSNKVTEKGKDVELRCDPISGHTALYWYRQSLGQGLEFLIYFQGNSAPDKSGLPSDRFSAERTGGSVSTLTIQRTQQEDSAVYLCASSLVGTTYGYTFGSGTRLTVV.

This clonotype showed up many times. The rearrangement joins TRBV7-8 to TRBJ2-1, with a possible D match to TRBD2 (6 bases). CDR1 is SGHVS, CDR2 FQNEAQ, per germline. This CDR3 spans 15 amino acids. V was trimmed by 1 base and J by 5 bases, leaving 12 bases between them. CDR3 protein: CASSLVPGEDNEQFF. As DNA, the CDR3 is TGTGCCAGCAGCTTAGTGCCGGGGGAGGACAATGAGCAGTTCTTC.

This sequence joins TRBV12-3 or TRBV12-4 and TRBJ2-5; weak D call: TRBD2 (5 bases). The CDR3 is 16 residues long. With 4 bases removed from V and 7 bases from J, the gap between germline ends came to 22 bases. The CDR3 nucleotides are TGTGCCAGCAGTTCAATGAGGACCGAACGACGGGGGACCCAGTACTTC. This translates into CASSSMRTERRGTQYF.

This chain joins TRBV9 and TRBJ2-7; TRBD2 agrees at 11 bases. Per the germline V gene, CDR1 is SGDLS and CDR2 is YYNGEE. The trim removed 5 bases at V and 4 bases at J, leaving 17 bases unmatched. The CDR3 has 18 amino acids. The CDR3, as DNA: TGTGCCAGCAGGAGGGAGGGGGCCCGTGCTAGCGGGAGGTACGAGCAGTACTTC. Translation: CASRREGARASGRYEQYF. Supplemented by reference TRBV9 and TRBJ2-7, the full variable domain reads DSGVTQTPKHLITATGQRVTLRCSPRSGDLSVYWYQQSLDQGLQFLIQYYNGEERAKGNILERFSAQQFPDLHSELNLSSLELGDSALYFCASRREGARASGRYEQYFGPGTRLTVT.

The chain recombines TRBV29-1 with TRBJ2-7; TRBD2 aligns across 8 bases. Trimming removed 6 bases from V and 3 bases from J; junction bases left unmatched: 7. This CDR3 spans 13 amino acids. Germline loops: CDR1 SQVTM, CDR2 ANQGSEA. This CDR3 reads CSVKTGTSYEQYF. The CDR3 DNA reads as TGCAGCGTAAAAACAGGGACTAGCTACGAGCAGTACTTC.

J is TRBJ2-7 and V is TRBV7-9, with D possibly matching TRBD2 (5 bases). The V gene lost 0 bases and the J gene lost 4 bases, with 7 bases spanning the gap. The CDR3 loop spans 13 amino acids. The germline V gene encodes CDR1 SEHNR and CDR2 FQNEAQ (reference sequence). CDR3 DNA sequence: TGTGCCAGCAGCTTAGCGGGAGAATACGAGCAGTACTTC. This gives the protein CASSLAGEYEQYF.

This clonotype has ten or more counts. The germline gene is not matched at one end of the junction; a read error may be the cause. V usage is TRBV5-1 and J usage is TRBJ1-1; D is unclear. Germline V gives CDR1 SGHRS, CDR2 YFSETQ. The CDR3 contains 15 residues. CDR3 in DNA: TGCGCCAGCAACTTTCGCGTAGGTTTGAACACTGAAGTTTTCTTT. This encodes CASNFRVGLNTEVFF.

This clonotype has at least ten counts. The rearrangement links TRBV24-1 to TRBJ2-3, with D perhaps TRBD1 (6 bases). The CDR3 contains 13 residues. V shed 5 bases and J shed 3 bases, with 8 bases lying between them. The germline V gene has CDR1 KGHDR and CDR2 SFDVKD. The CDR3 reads CATSGGQTDTQYF. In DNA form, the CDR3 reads TGTGCCACCAGTGGGGGGCAAACAGATACGCAGTATTTT.

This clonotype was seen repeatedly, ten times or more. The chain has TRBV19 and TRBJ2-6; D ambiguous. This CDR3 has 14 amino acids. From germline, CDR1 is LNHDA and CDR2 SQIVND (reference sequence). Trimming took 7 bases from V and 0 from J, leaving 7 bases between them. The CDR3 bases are TGTGCCAGTATTGGAACCTCTGGGGCCAACGTCCTGACTTTC. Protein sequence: CASIGTSGANVLTF.

The CDR3 nucleotides read TGTGCCAGCAGCTTAGGCATCTCCGGAAACACCATATATTTT. As protein: CASSLGISGNTIYF. V and J are TRBV7-8 and TRBJ1-3; D gene ambiguous. V was clipped by 1 base and J by 4 bases, with 8 bases between them. This CDR3 is 14 amino acids long. Germline CDR1 SGHVS, CDR2 FQNEAQ.

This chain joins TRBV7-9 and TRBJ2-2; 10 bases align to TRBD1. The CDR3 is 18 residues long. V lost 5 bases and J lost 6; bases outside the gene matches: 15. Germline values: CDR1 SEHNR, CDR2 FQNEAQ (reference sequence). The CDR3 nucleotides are TGTGCCAGCAGCCACCTACCGGGACAGGGGAATGATGCCGGGGAGCTGTTTTTT. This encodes CASSHLPGQGNDAGELFF.

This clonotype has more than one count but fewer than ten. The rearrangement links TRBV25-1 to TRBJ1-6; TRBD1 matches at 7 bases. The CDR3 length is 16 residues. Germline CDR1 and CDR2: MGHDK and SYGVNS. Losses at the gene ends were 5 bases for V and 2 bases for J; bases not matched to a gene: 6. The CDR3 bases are TGTGCCAGCAGTTCACGGACAGGCGCCTATAATTCACCCCTCCACTTT. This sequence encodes CASSSRTGAYNSPLHF.

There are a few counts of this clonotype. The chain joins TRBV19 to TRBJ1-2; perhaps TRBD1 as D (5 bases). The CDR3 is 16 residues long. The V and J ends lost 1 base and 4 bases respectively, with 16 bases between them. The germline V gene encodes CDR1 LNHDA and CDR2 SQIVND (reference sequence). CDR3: CASSIVRPAGGYGYTF. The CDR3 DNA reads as TGTGCCAGTAGTATAGTAAGGCCAGCCGGGGGCTATGGCTACACCTTC.

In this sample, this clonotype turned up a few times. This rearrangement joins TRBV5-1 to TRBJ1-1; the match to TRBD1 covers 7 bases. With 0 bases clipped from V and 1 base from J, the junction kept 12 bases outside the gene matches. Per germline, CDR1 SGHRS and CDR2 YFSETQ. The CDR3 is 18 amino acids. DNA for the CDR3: TGCGCCAGCAGCTTGGAGGGAGGTACAGGGGCCCAGAACACTGAAGCTTTCTTT. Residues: CASSLEGGTGAQNTEAFF. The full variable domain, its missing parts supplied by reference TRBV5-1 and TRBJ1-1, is KAGVTQTPRYLIKTRGQQVTLSCSPISGHRSVSWYQQTPGQGLQFLFEYFSETQRNKGNFPGRFSGRQFSNSRSEMNVSTLELGDSALYLCASSLEGGTGAQNTEAFFGQGTRLTVV.

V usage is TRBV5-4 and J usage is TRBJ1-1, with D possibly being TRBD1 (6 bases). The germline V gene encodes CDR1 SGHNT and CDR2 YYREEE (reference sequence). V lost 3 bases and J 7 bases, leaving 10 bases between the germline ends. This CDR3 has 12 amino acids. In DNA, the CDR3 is TGTGCCAGCAGCTCGGGGGCCCTTGAAGCTTTCTTT. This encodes CASSSGALEAFF. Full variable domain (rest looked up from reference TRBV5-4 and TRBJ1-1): ETGVTQSPTHLIKTRGQQVTLRCSSQSGHNTVSWYQQALGQGPQFIFQYYREEENGRGNFPPRFSGLQFPNYSSELNVNALELDDSALYLCASSSGALEAFFGQGTRLTVV.

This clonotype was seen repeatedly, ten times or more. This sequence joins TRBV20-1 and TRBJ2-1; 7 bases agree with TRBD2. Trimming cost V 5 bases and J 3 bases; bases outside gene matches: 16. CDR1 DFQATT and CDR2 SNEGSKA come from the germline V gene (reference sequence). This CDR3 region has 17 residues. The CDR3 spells CSAQLPRGRAYYNEQFF. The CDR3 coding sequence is TGCAGTGCTCAACTTCCTCGTGGGAGGGCCTACTACAATGAGCAGTTCTTC.

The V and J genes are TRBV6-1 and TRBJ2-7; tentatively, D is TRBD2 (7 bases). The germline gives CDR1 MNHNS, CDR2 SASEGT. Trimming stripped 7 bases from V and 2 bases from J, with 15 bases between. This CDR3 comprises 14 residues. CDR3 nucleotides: TGTGCCAGCAACAAAGGGGGGAGGGCCTACGAGCAGTACTTC. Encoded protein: CASNKGGRAYEQYF.